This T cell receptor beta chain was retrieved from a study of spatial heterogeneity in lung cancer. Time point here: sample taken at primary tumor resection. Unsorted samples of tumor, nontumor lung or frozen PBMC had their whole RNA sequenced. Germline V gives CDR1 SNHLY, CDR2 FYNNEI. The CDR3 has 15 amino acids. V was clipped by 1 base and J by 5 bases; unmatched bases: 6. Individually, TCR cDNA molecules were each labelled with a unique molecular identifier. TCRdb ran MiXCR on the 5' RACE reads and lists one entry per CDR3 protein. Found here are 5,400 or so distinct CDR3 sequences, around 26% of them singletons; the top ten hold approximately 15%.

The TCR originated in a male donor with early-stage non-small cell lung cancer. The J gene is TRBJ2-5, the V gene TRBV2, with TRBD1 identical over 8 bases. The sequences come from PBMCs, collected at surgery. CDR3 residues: CASSEGAQGAETQYF. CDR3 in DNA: TGTGCCAGCAGTGAAGGGGCGCAGGGGGCCGAGACCCAGTACTTC. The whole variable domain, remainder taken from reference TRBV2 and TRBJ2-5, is EPEVTQTPSHQVTQMGQEVILRCVPISNHLYFYWYRQILGQKVEFLVSFYNNEISEKSEIFDDQFSVERPDGSNFTLKIRSTKLEDSAMYFCASSEGAQGAETQYFGPGTRLLVL.